Listed below are T cell receptor beta chains from one sample, sequenced in a study of cytomegalovirus exposure and HLA in healthy donors. TCRdb's copy holds only in-frame clones and misses some; the assay was immunoSEQ multiplex PCR. The repertoire holds around 270,000 clones, under 90% seen once, with 0.3% in the top ten. The specimen was PBMCs. The source of these receptors is a girl aged 2-10 years in good health and CMV-seronegative. The CDR3 runs from the conserved cysteine through the conserved F or W. The D gene is left open where the match is weak. Not all rows give a size; the values are once, few, many and, for expanded clones, a class.

J gene,clone size,D gene,V gene,CDR3 DNA,CDR3 protein
TRBJ2-1,NA,TRBD2,TRBV14,TGTGCCAGCAGCCAAGTAGCGGGAGGCTACAATGAGCAGTTCTTC,CASSQVAGGYNEQFF
TRBJ2-1,NA,NA,TRBV5-5,TGTGCCAGCAGCTTGGCAGGGAATCCCGAGCAGTTCTTC,CASSLAGNPEQFF
TRBJ1-1,NA,NA,TRBV5-4,TGTGCCAGCAGCTTGGTCGGCAGGGCGGCCACTGAAGCTTTCTTT,CASSLVGRAATEAFF
TRBJ2-3,NA,NA,TRBV5-1,TGCGCCAGCAACACCGGGAGCACAGATACGCAGTATTTT,CASNTGSTDTQYF
TRBJ2-1,NA,TRBD2,TRBV13,TGTGCCAGCAGCATCCACCCCCGGGGGGGCCACTACAATGAGCAGTTCTTC,CASSIHPRGGHYNEQFF
TRBJ2-1,NA,NA,TRBV4-1,TGCGCCAGCAGCCAAGAATTGGGAGGGGGTCGGAGTGAGCAGTTCTTC,CASSQELGGGRSEQFF
TRBJ2-3,NA,TRBD2,TRBV11-3,TGTGCCAGCAGCTTAGGACTAGCGGGAGGACGCACAGATACGCAGTATTTT,CASSLGLAGGRTDTQYF
TRBJ2-2,NA,TRBD2,TRBV4-2,TGTGCCAGCAGCCAAAGGCGGGGGGGCCCCACCGGGGAGCTGTTTTTT,CASSQRRGGPTGELFF
TRBJ2-5,NA,TRBD2,TRBV7-2,TGTGCCAGCCTGGCTAGCGGGATAAAGACCCAGTACTTC,CASLASGIKTQYF
TRBJ1-6,NA,TRBD1,TRBV6-1,TGTGCCAGCAGTGAACCCCCAGGGGGCGTTATCTATAATTCACCCCTCCACTTT,CASSEPPGGVIYNSPLHF
TRBJ1-1,few,TRBD1,TRBV18,TGTGCCAGCTCAACCAACAGGGGGAACACTGAAGCTTTCTTT,CASSTNRGNTEAFF
TRBJ2-1,NA,NA,TRBV7-8,TGTGCCAGCAGCACCCGGTCGTACAATGAGCAGTTCTTC,CASSTRSYNEQFF
TRBJ1-1,NA,TRBD1,TRBV6-6,TGTGCCAGCAGCCCCAGGGCAGGGGGGAACACTGAAGCTTTCTTT,CASSPRAGGNTEAFF
TRBJ1-1,NA,NA,TRBV6-6,TGTGCCAGCAGCCTACCCGGGACACTGATGAACACTGAAGCTTTCTTT,CASSLPGTLMNTEAFF
TRBJ1-2,NA,NA,TRBV7-9,TGTTCCAGCAGCATAGACACCTATGGCTACACCTTC,CSSSIDTYGYTF
TRBJ1-1,NA,NA,TRBV6-1,TGTGCCAGCACGATTGGAGGCAGAATGAACACTGAAGCTTTCTTT,CASTIGGRMNTEAFF
TRBJ2-7,NA,TRBD1,TRBV7-9,TGTGCCAGCAGCTTAGGGACAGGGTACGAGCAGTACTTC,CASSLGTGYEQYF